A single sample is the source of the 13 T cell receptor beta chains below, sequenced in a study of human T cells and chemical hapten exposure (dated by TCRdb to 2020 to 2022). Taken with the paper, the label for time point translates to: pre-sensitization, week 0. The sample's treatment or condition label, in plain terms: therapeutic diphenylcyclopropenone sensitization with weekly scalp DPC. Libraries came from RACE. TCRdb names NextSeq 500 as the instrument used. TCRdb trimmed the raw reads at Q25, called clones with MiXCR and kept productive beta chains. Records with the same CDR3 protein are collapsed into one entry carrying the most frequent genes and DNA. For this sample there are about 68,000 distinct CDR3 sequences; 11% appear just once. The ten biggest clones cover approximately 4.7% of the sample. The source material was whole blood, sampled in connection with sensitization to the hapten diphenylcyclopropenone (DPC). The receptors derive from a woman aged 50 to 65 with alopecia areata. Some clones in this sample may be carry-over from other donors' samples.

This clonotype was counted ten times or more. The rearrangement joins TRBV7-6 to TRBJ2-2; TRBD1 matches 8 bases. The germline gives CDR1 SGHVS, CDR2 FNYEAQ. This CDR3 spans 14 amino acids. CDR3 in amino acids: CALFGQGSPGELFF. CDR3 coding DNA: TGTGCTCTATTTGGACAGGGCTCACCCGGGGAGCTGTTTTTT. The variable domain in full, with the rest retrieved from reference TRBV7-6 and TRBJ2-2, is GAGVSQSPRYKVTKRGQDVALRCDPISGHVSLYWYRQALGQGPEFLTYFNYEAQQDKSGLPNDRFSAERPEGSISTLTIQRTEQRDSAMYRCALFGQGSPGELFFGEGSRLTVL.

The chain has TRBV29-1 and TRBJ1-5; D gene unclear. V was pared by 1 base and J by 1 base, with 5 bases between. The CDR3 totals 13 residues. CDR1 SQVTM and CDR2 ANQGSEA come from the germline V gene. CDR3 region: CSVEAGSNQPQHF. The DNA for the CDR3 is TGCAGCGTTGAAGCTGGGAGCAATCAGCCCCAGCATTTT. Combining the CDR3 with reference TRBV29-1 and TRBJ1-5 gives the whole variable domain SAVISQKPSRDICQRGTSLTIQCQVDSQVTMMFWYRQQPGQSLTLIATANQGSEATYESGFVIDKFPISRPNLTFSTLTVSNMSPEDSSIYLCSVEAGSNQPQHFGDGTRLSIL.

The V call is TRBV18, the J call TRBJ1-1; D gene unclear. CDR3 length: 13 residues. Germline V CDR1 and CDR2: KGHSH, LQKENI. V gave up 3 bases and J gave up 6 bases, with 11 bases separating them. CDR3 residues: CASSPLDGPEAFF. CDR3 bases: TGTGCCAGCTCACCCTTGGACGGTCCTGAAGCTTTCTTT.

This chain connects TRBV11-2 to TRBJ1-6; D is possibly TRBD1 (5 bases). Trimming stripped 3 bases from V and 9 bases from J, with 12 bases between. The CDR3 runs 14 residues. The V gene's germline CDR1 is SGHAT and CDR2 FQNNGV. For the CDR3, the DNA is TGTGCCAGCAGCTTCGGGACCTCTCCTTCACCCCTCCACTTT. Translation gives CASSFGTSPSPLHF.

The V call is TRBV7-2, the J call TRBJ1-5, with a tentative D call TRBD1 (6 bases). This CDR3 is built from 16 residues. Germline-derived CDR1 and CDR2 are SGHTA and FQGNSA. V was shortened by 6 bases and J by 0 bases, with 15 bases between the two germline ends. The CDR3 spells CASSSEGGVSNQPQHF. As DNA, the CDR3 is TGTGCCAGCAGTTCCGAAGGGGGAGTTAGCAATCAGCCCCAGCATTTT. The whole variable domain, filled in from reference TRBV7-2 and TRBJ1-5, reads GAGVSQSPSNKVTEKGKDVELRCDPISGHTALYWYRQSLGQGLEFLIYFQGNSAPDKSGLPSDRFSAERTGGSVSTLTIQRTQQEDSAVYLCASSSEGGVSNQPQHFGDGTRLSIL.

V usage is TRBV11-2 and J usage is TRBJ1-1; 8 bases line up with TRBD1. There are 15 residues in the CDR3. The V gene end was trimmed by 4 bases and the J gene end by 0 bases; junction bases not matched to a gene: 4. Germline V lookup: CDR1 SGHAT, CDR2 FQNNGV. The DNA of the CDR3 is TGTGCCAGCAGCTCTAGGACAGGGCTGAACACTGAAGCTTTCTTT. As protein: CASSSRTGLNTEAFF.

In this sample, this clonotype turned up many times. The chain carries TRBV29-1 and TRBJ2-1; 10 bases are shared with TRBD2. CDR1 and CDR2 from the germline V gene are SQVTM and ANQGSEA. CDR3 length equals 12 residues. The J segment lost 14 bases and the V segment lost 5 bases, leaving 9 bases of the junction unmatched. The CDR3 loop reads CSVSRAGGPKFF. The CDR3 DNA follows: TGCAGCGTTAGTAGAGCGGGAGGGCCCAAGTTCTTC.

In this sample, this clonotype turned up many times. The chain carries TRBV12-3 or TRBV12-4 and TRBJ2-7; 7 bases align to TRBD1. The J segment lost 5 bases and the V segment lost 6 bases, leaving 7 bases of the junction unmatched. The CDR3 runs 13 residues. In DNA, the CDR3 is TGTGCCAGCAGCACAGGGGTCCGGGACGAGCAGTACTTC. Protein sequence: CASSTGVRDEQYF.

This clonotype was seen ten or more times. V gene TRBV27 combines with J gene TRBJ1-2, with 8 bases matching TRBD1. V dropped 6 bases and J dropped 0; count of bases not matched to a gene: 3. CDR1 and CDR2 from the germline V gene are MNHEY and SMNVEV (reference sequence). The CDR3 runs 14 residues. CDR3 nucleotide sequence: TGTGCCAGCAGAAGACAGGGGACTAACTATGGCTACACCTTC. Translating gives CASRRQGTNYGYTF.

The table lists this clonotype with a few counts. V usage is TRBV29-1 and J usage is TRBJ1-5; no reliable D call. The V and J ends lost 6 bases and 11 bases respectively, with 11 bases between them. CDR1 is SQVTM and CDR2 is ANQGSEA in the germline V gene. This CDR3 is 10 amino acids long. This CDR3 is CSVVEGTQHF. CDR3 in DNA: TGCAGCGTGGTAGAAGGGACCCAGCATTTT.

This chain connects TRBV6-6 to TRBJ1-3; no firm D call. Germline loops: CDR1 MNHNY, CDR2 SVGAGI (reference sequence). This CDR3 spans 14 amino acids. V lost 8 bases, J lost 0 bases, and 11 bases lay in between. The CDR3 loop is CASETKLSGNTIYF. CDR3 DNA sequence: TGTGCCAGCGAGACCAAACTCTCTGGAAACACCATATATTTT.

The V and J genes are TRBV5-1 and TRBJ2-7; tentative D call: TRBD1 (6 bases). Looked up from germline, CDR1 is SGHRS and CDR2 is YFSETQ. This CDR3 region has 15 residues. Trimming stripped 6 bases from V and 3 bases from J, with 19 bases between. CDR3 DNA sequence: TGCGCCAGCACTGGCTCTTGGGGGCCCCGCTACGAGCAGTACTTC. This gives the protein CASTGSWGPRYEQYF. Filled out from reference TRBV5-1 and TRBJ2-7, the complete variable domain reads KAGVTQTPRYLIKTRGQQVTLSCSPISGHRSVSWYQQTPGQGLQFLFEYFSETQRNKGNFPGRFSGRQFSNSRSEMNVSTLELGDSALYLCASTGSWGPRYEQYFGPGTRLTVT.

This clonotype was observed many times. CDR3 in amino acids: CASSPEGGETQYF. In DNA, the CDR3 is TGTGCCAGCAGCCCCGAGGGGGGGGAGACCCAGTACTTC. This chain connects TRBV12-3 or TRBV12-4 to TRBJ2-5, with D perhaps TRBD2 (7 bases). Trimming took 6 bases from V and 5 from J, leaving 13 bases between them. The length of the CDR3 is 13 residues.